This T cell receptor (beta chain) originates from a study of cytomegalovirus exposure and HLA in healthy donors. Study outcomes and limitations: Indistinguishability led to the exclusion of some V segments, TRBV6-2 and TRBV6-3 included. In an earlier analysis, productive rearrangement rates for most beta V segments clustered near 87% or 30%.

Germline loops: CDR1 LGHNA, CDR2 YNFKEQ. The V gene lost 0 bases and the J gene lost 4 bases, with 12 bases spanning the gap. The CDR3 runs 15 residues. This clone was detected once. The antigen remains unidentified. The primer mix had 60 Vbeta and 13 Jbeta primers. Here immunoSEQ multiplex PCR was the method, and the copy in TCRdb shows in-frame clones only, minus some. The sample gives over 85,000 clones, around 77% of which show up once; about 3.5% is in the top ten. The origin of this receptor is a man aged 35-49 years in good health and CMV-seronegative. The chain has TRBV4-2 and TRBJ1-2, with D perhaps TRBD1 (6 bases). The specimen sequenced was PBMCs. CDR3 in DNA: TGTGCCAGCAGCCAAGATTACAGGGACCGCTATGGCTACACCTTC. As protein: CASSQDYRDRYGYTF.